This is a list of T cell receptor beta chains from one sample in a study of shared clonotypes between healthy human individuals. Profiled with immunoSEQ multiplex PCR; TCRdb holds only in-frame clones, not every one. This sample has approximately 720,000 clones, with about 91% found just once. Material: naive CD8+ T cells sorted from blood. These receptors were taken from a man between 25 and 39 years old in good health. The CDR3 runs from the conserved cysteine through the conserved F or W. A D gene is named only where the DNA matches it firmly. Some rows mark clone size as missing; the rest say once, few, many or name a class of expanded clone.

CASSLDRGGLRETQYF	TGTGCCAGCAGTTTAGACAGAGGCGGCCTCAGAGAGACCCAGTACTTC	TRBV28	TRBJ2-5	NA	NA
CAWGGTSGQETQYF	TGTGCCTGGGGGGGGACTAGCGGACAAGAGACCCAGTACTTC	TRBV30	TRBJ2-5	TRBD2	NA
CSVWGGQYTGELFF	TGCAGCGTGTGGGGTGGCCAATACACCGGGGAGCTGTTTTTT	TRBV29-1	TRBJ2-2	NA	NA
CASSFSFAGGPTDEQYF	TGTGCCAGCAGTTTCAGCTTCGCGGGAGGGCCCACAGACGAGCAGTACTTC	TRBV28	TRBJ2-7	TRBD2	NA
CATSRDLGSGGYGYTF	TGTGCCACCAGCAGAGACTTGGGTTCCGGCGGCTATGGCTACACCTTC	TRBV15	TRBJ1-2	NA	NA
CASSLTPHEQFF	TGTGCCAGCAGCCTAACCCCCCATGAGCAGTTCTTC	TRBV7-9	TRBJ2-1	NA	NA
CASSYLQGGIGELFF	TGTGCCAGTAGTTATTTACAGGGGGGTATCGGGGAGCTGTTTTTT	TRBV19	TRBJ2-2	TRBD1	NA
CASSDSGRRSEQFF	TGTGCCAGCAGTGATTCCGGGAGGCGGAGTGAGCAGTTCTTC	TRBV6-1	TRBJ2-1	TRBD2	NA
CASSLEGLGSSYEQYF	TGCGCCAGCAGCTTGGAAGGACTGGGAAGCTCCTACGAGCAGTACTTC	TRBV5-1	TRBJ2-7	NA	once
CASSALAGGDEQYF	TGTGCCAGCAGCGCGCTAGCGGGAGGGGACGAGCAGTACTTC	TRBV9	TRBJ2-7	TRBD2	NA
CASSLALGSVTGELFF	TGTGCCAGCAGCTTAGCGCTGGGTAGCGTAACCGGGGAGCTGTTTTTT	TRBV7-9	TRBJ2-2	NA	NA
CASSLEEVTADSQFPEQFF	TGTGCCAGCAGCTTAGAAGAGGTAACGGCCGACTCTCAGTTTCCTGAGCAGTTCTTC	TRBV7-7	TRBJ2-1	NA	NA
CASNQISPGLITDTQYF	TGTGCCAGCAACCAGATAAGCCCGGGACTTATCACAGATACGCAGTATTTT	TRBV13	TRBJ2-3	NA	NA
CASSLTTGELFF	TGTGCCAGCAGCTTGACCACCGGGGAGCTGTTTTTT	TRBV7-3	TRBJ2-2	NA	NA
CASSSGLLNTEAFF	TGTGCCAGCAGTTCGGGACTTTTGAACACTGAAGCTTTCTTT	TRBV6-5	TRBJ1-1	NA	once
CASSPYRGENTEAFF	TGTGCCAGCAGTCCGTACAGGGGGGAGAACACTGAAGCTTTCTTT	TRBV27	TRBJ1-1	TRBD1	NA
CASSRLDISDSYEQYF	TGTGCCAGCAGTCGACTTGATATTAGCGACTCCTACGAGCAGTACTTC	TRBV2	TRBJ2-7	NA	NA
CASSTFDGTFQYF	TGTGCCAGTAGTACCTTTGACGGGACTTTTCAGTATTTT	TRBV19	TRBJ2-3	NA	NA
CASSNSPGPKRGNQPQHF	TGTGCCAGCAGCAACTCTCCGGGCCCCAAAAGAGGCAATCAGCCCCAGCATTTT	TRBV21-1	TRBJ1-5	NA	NA
CASNHEGFTEAFF	TGTGCCAGCAACCATGAGGGCTTCACTGAAGCTTTCTTT	TRBV25-1	TRBJ1-1	NA	NA
CAADRVREEGYTF	TGTGCCGCAGACAGGGTCAGGGAGGAAGGCTACACCTTC	TRBV30	TRBJ1-2	TRBD1	once
CASSSQVYEQYF	TGTGCCAGCAGCTCACAGGTCTACGAGCAGTACTTC	TRBV7-9	TRBJ2-7	NA	NA
CASRKQRYSNQPQHF	TGTGCCAGCAGAAAACAGCGTTATAGCAATCAGCCCCAGCATTTT	TRBV6-6	TRBJ1-5	NA	NA
CASSQVGTEQETQYF	TGCGCCAGCAGCCAAGTGGGAACAGAACAAGAGACCCAGTACTTC	TRBV4-1	TRBJ2-5	NA	NA
CSVEEEGRNTGELFF	TGCAGCGTTGAAGAGGAGGGGCGCAACACCGGGGAGCTGTTTTTT	TRBV29-1	TRBJ2-2	NA	NA
CASSRPIGQGAGGEQFF	TGTGCCAGCAGCCGGCCCATCGGACAGGGTGCCGGTGGGGAGCAGTTCTTC	TRBV7-9	TRBJ2-1	TRBD1	NA
CASRDRDTGAIGYTF	TGTGCCTCCCGGGACAGGGACACCGGGGCGATCGGCTACACCTTC	TRBV9	TRBJ1-2	TRBD1	NA
CASSLLGGEETQYF	TGTGCCAGCAGTTTATTGGGCGGTGAAGAGACCCAGTACTTC	TRBV27	TRBJ2-5	NA	once
CASEAGNTIYF	TGTGCCAGTGAGGCCGGAAACACCATATATTTT	TRBV19	TRBJ1-3	NA	NA
CASSLLDEETQYF	TGTGCCAGCAGCTTACTCGACGAAGAGACCCAGTACTTC	TRBV5-4	TRBJ2-5	NA	NA
CASSDSADSNQPQHF	TGTGCCAGCAGTGACTCGGCAGATAGCAATCAGCCCCAGCATTTT	TRBV2	TRBJ1-5	NA	NA
CASSRTGVPTNEKLFF	TGTGCCAGCAGTCGAACAGGGGTTCCAACTAATGAAAAACTGTTTTTT	TRBV27	TRBJ1-4	TRBD1	once
CASSPGTGYQGLFF	TGTGCCAGCAGCCCGGGGACAGGGTATCAAGGACTGTTTTTT	TRBV7-2	TRBJ1-4	TRBD1	NA
CASSASLDRYSGANVLTF	TGTGCCAGCAGCGCGTCATTAGACAGGTACTCTGGGGCCAACGTCCTGACTTTC	TRBV9	TRBJ2-6	NA	NA
CASSSGQASSYEQYF	TGTGCCAGCAGCTCTGGACAGGCGAGCTCCTACGAGCAGTACTTC	TRBV7-9	TRBJ2-7	TRBD1	once
CASSYYDSYEQYF	TGTGCCAGCAGTTATTATGACAGCTACGAGCAGTACTTC	TRBV28	TRBJ2-7	NA	many
CASIRAGVEQYF	TGTGCCAGCATCCGGGCGGGGGTCGAGCAGTACTTC	TRBV6-6	TRBJ2-7	TRBD2	NA
CAISESLRASPQGQYF	TGTGCCATCAGTGAGTCGTTACGGGCCTCGCCTCAAGGGCAGTACTTC	TRBV10-3	TRBJ2-7	NA	NA
CASSGRGVTPQHF	TGTGCCAGCAGTGGTAGAGGGGTGACGCCCCAGCATTTT	TRBV27	TRBJ1-5	NA	NA
CASSRSGGQGEQYF	TGCGCCAGCAGCCGATCCGGGGGCCAGGGGGAGCAGTACTTC	TRBV4-3	TRBJ2-7	NA	NA
CATAGSTHNEQFF	TGTGCCACGGCGGGGAGTACACACAATGAGCAGTTCTTC	TRBV15	TRBJ2-1	NA	NA
CASSLAGLAGISYEQYF	TGTGCCAGCAGCTTAGCAGGGCTAGCGGGAATTAGTTACGAGCAGTACTTC	TRBV13	TRBJ2-7	TRBD2	NA
CASHTSGETGELFF	TGTGCCAGTCATACTTCCGGGGAAACCGGGGAGCTGTTTTTT	TRBV19	TRBJ2-2	NA	NA
CASRSGGYQETQYF	TGTGCAAGTCGCTCGGGCGGATACCAAGAGACCCAGTACTTC	TRBV12-2	TRBJ2-5	NA	NA
CASSQVRVAGGGEQFF	TGTGCCAGCAGCCAAGTCCGTGTAGCGGGAGGAGGCGAGCAGTTCTTC	TRBV27	TRBJ2-1	TRBD2	NA
CAIKGEGNNEQFF	TGTGCCATTAAGGGGGAAGGGAATAATGAGCAGTTCTTC	TRBV10-3	TRBJ2-1	NA	NA
CASNPRDRAVNTEAFF	TGTGCCAGCAATCCTAGGGACAGGGCTGTGAACACTGAAGCTTTCTTT	TRBV27	TRBJ1-1	TRBD1	NA
CASSPVAGSTYEQYF	TGTGCCAGCAGTCCAGTAGCGGGAAGCACCTACGAGCAGTACTTC	TRBV6-5	TRBJ2-7	TRBD2	NA
CASSPLESYEQYF	TGTGCCAGCAGCCCCCTTGAGAGTTACGAGCAGTACTTC	TRBV7-9	TRBJ2-7	NA	NA
CASSPGLAGTDEQYF	TGTGCCAGCAGTCCCGGACTAGCGGGAACCGACGAGCAGTACTTC	TRBV27	TRBJ2-7	TRBD2	NA
CAISELHRGPGELFF	TGTGCCATCAGTGAGCTACACAGGGGGCCCGGGGAGCTGTTTTTT	TRBV10-3	TRBJ2-2	TRBD1	NA
CASSLSGQGTYEQYF	TGTGCCAGCAGTTTATCCGGACAGGGGACCTACGAGCAGTACTTC	TRBV27	TRBJ2-7	TRBD1	NA
CASRSVGTQYF	TGCGCCAGCAGGAGCGTGGGGACCCAGTACTTC	TRBV5-1	TRBJ2-5	NA	NA
CASSPVGTEAFF	TGTGCCAGTAGCCCAGTGGGGACTGAAGCTTTCTTT	TRBV19	TRBJ1-1	NA	few
CASSPTGREIWEQYF	TGTGCCAGCAGCCCCACGGGGCGGGAGATATGGGAGCAGTACTTC	TRBV7-8	TRBJ2-7	TRBD2	NA